This T cell receptor beta chain was documented in a study of blood T cell repertoires in COVID-19. About the research overall: There were acute and convalescent COVID-19 samples, and they came from the United States, Italy and Spain. The cDNA or gDNA used as material had been derived from T cells, B-cell-depleted T cells, or PBMCs.

In the study's own analysis: Nucleated cell counts were estimated from reference gene primer amplification. Sequencing used immunoSEQ multiplex PCR; TCRdb keeps in-frame clones, though not all of them. V and J calls plus clone size are reproduced from that table; the DNA served to infer D and trimming. The sample has 50,000 or so clones, around 88% seen once. V gave up 6 bases and J gave up 5 bases, with 19 bases separating them. The CDR3 spans 15 residues. Germline loops: CDR1 MNHNY, CDR2 SVGAGI (reference sequence). This receptor was identified in a woman aged 55-70 years with acute or convalescent COVID-19. Sequenced input: peripheral blood. The chain links TRBV6-6 to TRBJ1-2; perhaps TRBD1 as D (5 bases). CDR3 bases: TGTGCCAGCAGGCCGAGATCAGGGAATGGATATGGCTACACCTTC. It yields the protein CASRPRSGNGYGYTF.